The sequence of this T cell receptor beta chain was determined in a study of Ad26.COV2.S vaccination and SARS-CoV-2 variants. In the study overall: Donor participated within the Ad26.COV2.S arm of the COV1001 trial. Participants got Ad26.COV2.S intramuscularly, once or twice 56 days apart.

The table lists this clone with a count of one. The antigen is undetermined. V lost 1 base, J lost 8 bases, and 17 bases lay in between. The CDR3 totals 15 residues. Germline CDR1 is SGHVS and CDR2 is FQNEAQ. Clones were sequenced by immunoSEQ multiplex PCR, and TCRdb holds only the in-frame ones, with some missing. The sample shows about 440,000 clones, roughly 91% of them seen only once. Study-level results: There was reportedly substantial breadth in spike-specific CD8+ and CD4+ T cell responses after vaccination.

Treatment here: 15 to 20 received Ad26.COV2.S at low or high dose, single or two shots; about 5 received placebo; per-sample allocation not given. It was on day 63 after the first vaccine or placebo injection that samples were taken. This TCR derives from a person aged 18-60 years who received the Ad26.COV2.S COVID-19 vaccine or a placebo. V gene TRBV7-8 combines with J gene TRBJ1-2; TRBD1 might be the D (5 bases). The input for sequencing was peripheral blood, taken in a trial of Ad26.COV2.S vaccine versus placebo. Here the CDR3 DNA reads TGTGCCAGCAGCTTAGAAGGGGAGGGGTGGAGAGGCTACACCTTC. Translation gives CASSLEGEGWRGYTF. Variable domain in full (rest from reference TRBV7-8 and TRBJ1-2): GAGVSQSPRYKVAKRGQDVALRCDPISGHVSLFWYQQALGQGPEFLTYFQNEAQLDKSGLPSDRFFAERPEGSVSTLKIQRTQQEDSAVYLCASSLEGEGWRGYTFGSGTRLTVV.